This T cell receptor beta chain was documented in a study of shared clonotypes between healthy human individuals. Overall study findings and caveats: Sampling included only blood; tissue repertoires likely differ.

Authors' methods: Junction-only sequences produced by ImmunoSEQ had no quality scores, so filtering differed. Profiling relied on immunoSEQ multiplex PCR, and the TCRdb table lists in-frame clones only, not all of them. Clone size and the V and J calls come from that table; the DNA yielded D and trimming. Of 950,000 to 1,100,000 clones in the sample, 65% to 80% were seen once. This clone was counted between two and nine times. Its antigen remains unidentified. The V gene's germline CDR1 is SGHVS and CDR2 FQNEAQ. The CDR3 loop spans 16 amino acids. Trimming shortened V by 4 bases and J by 1 base, and 17 bases separated the two germline ends.

This TCR was sampled from a young man in good health. Sequencing input: memory CD4+ T cells sorted from blood. Noted subset: CD45RA-negative fraction. The chain uses TRBV7-8 and TRBJ2-7; tentatively, D is TRBD1 (6 bases). The CDR3 sequence: CASSSPTGTSSYEQYF. CDR3 DNA sequence: TGTGCCAGCAGCTCCCCTACCGGGACATCGTCCTACGAGCAGTACTTC.